This is a list of T cell receptor beta chains from one sample in a study of OX40 agonist ivuxolimab in advanced cancers. Some clones are missing from TCRdb's copy, which holds only in-frame ones; the method was immunoSEQ multiplex PCR. The profile shows some 73,000 clones, around 83% of them singletons. Sample: CD4+ or CD8+ T cells sorted from blood, taken in a trial of the OX40 agonist ivuxolimab. These receptors were collected from an adult with an advanced solid tumor such as melanoma, head and neck, liver or kidney cancer. The CDR3 runs from the conserved cysteine through the conserved F or W. A D gene is named only where the DNA matches it firmly. For some rows the clone size is stated as once, few or many, or as a class when expanded; others skip it.

V gene	J gene	clone size	D gene	CDR3 protein	CDR3 DNA
TRBV7-2	TRBJ1-1	-	-	CASSLVSAESTEAFF	TGTGCCAGCAGCTTAGTTTCGGCCGAGAGCACTGAAGCTTTCTTT
TRBV27	TRBJ1-6	-	-	CASQVSYNSPLHF	TGTGCCAGTCAGGTTTCCTATAATTCACCCCTCCACTTT
TRBV5-1	TRBJ1-1	medium-sized	TRBD1	CASSLGDREGTEAFF	TGCGCCAGCAGCTTGGGGGACAGGGAGGGGACTGAAGCTTTCTTT
TRBV6-5	TRBJ2-3	-	-	CASSGGVVGTDTQYF	TGTGCCAGCAGTGGGGGCGTAGTCGGCACAGATACGCAGTATTTT
TRBV28	TRBJ1-1	few	-	CASSLVNTEAFF	TGTGCCAGCAGCCTAGTCAACACTGAAGCTTTCTTT
TRBV6-4	TRBJ1-3	-	TRBD1	CASSGQGKTGNTIYF	TGTGCCAGCAGTGGACAGGGGAAAACTGGAAACACCATATATTTT
TRBV7-2	TRBJ2-1	few	TRBD2	CASSEGLAARYFF	TGTGCCAGCAGCGAAGGACTAGCGGCCCGTTACTTCTTC
TRBV27	TRBJ2-5	-	TRBD2	CASIRSATSGSYQQYF	TGTGCCAGCATCCGGTCCGCGACTAGCGGGAGTTATCAGCAGTACTTC
TRBV14	TRBJ1-6	-	TRBD1	CASSQKTGPSSYNSPLHF	TGTGCCAGCAGCCAGAAGACAGGGCCGAGCTCCTATAATTCACCCCTCCACTTT
TRBV19	TRBJ2-5	-	TRBD2	CASGALETQYF	TGTGCTAGCGGGGCCCTAGAGACCCAGTACTTC
TRBV12-5	TRBJ2-4	-	TRBD1	CATSRDRGNIQYF	TGTGCTACCAGCCGGGACAGGGGAAACATTCAGTACTTC
TRBV7-2	TRBJ2-5	-	TRBD1	CASSLEGAAETQYF	TGTGCCAGCAGCTTAGAGGGGGCGGCCGAGACCCAGTACTTC
TRBV5-6	TRBJ1-4	once	TRBD1	CASSFGQVGEKLFF	TGTGCCAGCAGCTTTGGACAGGTGGGCGAAAAACTGTTTTTT
TRBV7-6	TRBJ1-5	few	-	CASSLQSNQPQHF	TGTGCCAGCAGCTTGCAGAGTAATCAGCCCCAGCATTTT
TRBV5-5	TRBJ2-3	-	TRBD2	CASSLLAGGTDTQYF	TGTGCCAGCAGCTTACTAGCGGGGGGCACAGATACGCAGTATTTT
TRBV6-6	TRBJ1-2	few	TRBD1	CASSYLGQGYGYTF	TGTGCCAGCAGTTACCTGGGACAGGGTTATGGCTACACCTTC
TRBV6-6	TRBJ1-5	-	-	CASSYSGRGQNQPQHF	TGTGCCAGCAGTTACTCGGGCAGGGGACAAAATCAGCCCCAGCATTTT
TRBV15	TRBJ2-5	once	TRBD1	CATSSRDSYETQYF	TGTGCCACCAGCAGCCGGGACAGTTATGAGACCCAGTACTTC
TRBV19	TRBJ2-2	-	TRBD1	CASSSYQGQAGGELFF	TGTGCCAGTAGTTCTTATCAGGGACAGGCTGGCGGGGAGCTGTTTTTT
TRBV27	TRBJ1-5	-	-	CASSPLAGQPQHF	TGTGCCAGCAGCCCATTAGCCGGTCAGCCCCAGCATTTT
TRBV10-3	TRBJ1-2	-	-	CVISRGRQDYGYTF	TGTGTCATATCAAGGGGGAGACAGGATTATGGCTACACCTTC
TRBV27	TRBJ2-1	once	-	CASSLGQPYNEQFF	TGTGCCAGCAGTTTAGGACAGCCTTACAATGAGCAGTTCTTC
TRBV7-9	TRBJ1-1	-	-	CASSLAFGDTEAFF	TGTGCCAGCAGCTTAGCGTTTGGGGACACTGAAGCTTTCTTT
TRBV30	TRBJ2-2	-	-	CAWRGTGLTTGELFF	TGTGCCTGGAGGGGTACGGGATTAACCACCGGGGAGCTGTTTTTT
TRBV5-4	TRBJ2-3	-	TRBD2	CASSTRLAGPSDTQYF	TGTGCCAGCAGCACCCGACTAGCGGGGCCATCAGATACGCAGTATTTT
TRBV30	TRBJ1-5	once	-	CAWSFDTKGQPQHF	TGTGCCTGGAGTTTTGATACCAAGGGACAGCCCCAGCATTTT
TRBV7-9	TRBJ2-7	-	-	CASSLSVSEQYF	TGTGCCAGCAGCTTATCGGTATCCGAGCAGTACTTC
TRBV28	TRBJ1-1	few	TRBD1	CASSWPLTGLGTEAFF	TGTGCCAGCAGTTGGCCCCTGACAGGGCTAGGCACTGAAGCTTTCTTT
TRBV5-1	TRBJ2-3	-	TRBD2	CASSFRSSGATDTQYF	TGCGCCAGCAGCTTTCGATCTAGCGGGGCCACAGATACGCAGTATTTT
TRBV28	TRBJ1-5	-	-	CASRLMRQLDQPQHF	TGTGCCAGCAGACTAATGCGACAATTGGATCAGCCCCAGCATTTT
TRBV29-1	TRBJ2-5	-	-	CSVDLAMETQYF	TGCAGCGTTGATCTAGCGATGGAGACCCAGTACTTC
TRBV5-4	TRBJ1-4	-	-	CASSLAPGTPNEKLFF	TGTGCCAGCAGCTTGGCTCCAGGCACGCCTAATGAAAAACTGTTTTTT
TRBV19	TRBJ1-1	-	-	CATGEAPSTEAFF	TGTGCCACGGGGGAGGCCCCAAGTACTGAAGCTTTCTTT
TRBV4-1	TRBJ2-5	-	-	CASSLRIRGETQYF	TGCGCCAGCAGCCTGCGGATCCGAGGGGAGACCCAGTACTTC
TRBV6-6	TRBJ1-5	once	-	CASSYLRVEDQPQHF	TGTGCCAGCAGTTACCTCAGGGTAGAAGATCAGCCCCAGCATTTT
TRBV29-1	TRBJ2-7	-	-	CSVLSSYEQYF	TGCAGCGTCCTATCCTCCTACGAGCAGTACTTC
TRBV7-2	TRBJ2-5	once	TRBD2	CASSLDGGGAGTQYF	TGTGCCAGCAGCTTAGATGGCGGGGGGGCGGGGACCCAGTACTTC
TRBV28	TRBJ2-1	-	-	CASTATGRDNEQFF	TGTGCCAGCACTGCTACCGGGCGGGACAATGAGCAGTTCTTC